This TCR beta chain is drawn from a study of beta chain features in type 1 diabetes. In the study overall: There was similarity between patients and healthy donors in age, gender and cell yields. General study results and limits: Patients with Type 1 diabetes showed moderately but significantly shorter TCRB CDR3s in all four CD4+ subsets. A potential influence of HLA type upon TCRB rearrangement remained unresolved herein.

Comments on this clone: Its antigen is unidentified.

This CDR3 region has 14 residues. Trimming took off 2 bases at V and 6 bases at J, with 9 bases between the two ends. The germline V gene has CDR1 SGHRS and CDR2 YFSETQ. Expressed TCRB transcripts were sequenced because the entire RNA isolate underwent reverse transcription. Reads from naive, central memory and regulatory T cell samples averaged about 3.9 million. Profiling relied on immunoSEQ multiplex PCR, and the TCRdb table lists in-frame clones only, not all of them. The sample records under 200,000 clones, 6.5% to 8.5% being singletons. The sequence came from a woman aged 18-30 years with type 1 diabetes. The chain joins TRBV5-1 to TRBJ1-6; TRBD1 is a possible D gene (6 bases). Material for sequencing was central memory CD4+ T cells from blood. The CDR3 DNA sequence: TGCGCCAGCAGCTTCGGGGGGGCTAATTCACCCCTCCACTTT. Its protein product is CASSFGGANSPLHF.